These 21 T cell receptor beta chains were sequenced from one sample in a study of beta chain features in type 1 diabetes. Whole-study results and caveats: Type 1 diabetes patients had moderately but significantly shorter TCRB CDR3s in all four CD4+ subsets.

Sequencing targeted expressed TCRB transcripts, as all isolated RNA had been reverse transcribed. Profiling relied on immunoSEQ multiplex PCR, and the TCRdb table lists in-frame clones only, not all of them. The repertoire consists of hundreds of thousands of clones, with approximately 11% occurring once and the leading ten covering over 0.015%. These TCRs' antigens remain unknown. What was sequenced was naive CD4+ T cells from blood. These receptors were obtained from a young man with type 1 diabetes.

This clone has more than one count but fewer than ten. The rearrangement links TRBV6-1 to TRBJ2-3, with D tentatively TRBD1 (6 bases). Germline CDR1 MNHNS, CDR2 SASEGT. The CDR3 is made up of 15 amino acids. The V end was cut by 4 bases, the J end by 3 bases, with 14 bases between. The CDR3 coding sequence is TGTGCCAGCAGTGGACTGACCGGACAGACAGATACGCAGTATTTT. Its protein is CASSGLTGQTDTQYF.

This clone appeared a few times. The chain carries TRBV6-5 and TRBJ2-7, with TRBD1 matching 7 bases. Germline trimming cut 6 bases from V and 2 bases from J; bases unmatched to any gene: 4. The CDR3 sequence is 13 residues long. Germline V gene data show CDR1 as MNHEY and CDR2 as SVGAGI. Here the CDR3 DNA reads TGTGCCAGCAGAGACAGGGATACCTACGAGCAGTACTTC. Translated, it gives CASRDRDTYEQYF.

There are a few counts of this clone. The rearrangement joins TRBV6-5 to TRBJ1-6; 10 bases fit TRBD1. CDR1 MNHEY and CDR2 SVGAGI come from the germline V gene. This CDR3 has 15 residues. After removal of 2 bases from V and 6 bases from J, the junction contained 1 base not matched to a gene. CDR3 residues: CASSYGTGVNSPLHF. For the CDR3, the DNA is TGTGCCAGCAGTTACGGGACAGGGGTTAATTCACCCCTCCACTTT.

This clone was seen a few times. The chain is built from TRBV4-1 and TRBJ1-4, with TRBD1 matching over 8 bases. The CDR3 runs 19 residues. Germline V gene sequence: CDR1 MGHRA, CDR2 YSYEKL. With V trimmed by 1 base and J by 8 bases, 18 bases remained unmatched. In DNA, the CDR3 is TGCGCCAGCAGCCAAGTCCTCCTGTCTATACAGGGGGTTAACGAAAAACTGTTTTTT. Protein product: CASSQVLLSIQGVNEKLFF.

In its sample, this clone was seen a few times. The V call is TRBV6-5, the J call TRBJ2-1; 12 bases line up with TRBD1. This CDR3 is 15 amino acids long. CDR1 MNHEY and CDR2 SVGAGI come from the germline V gene. Losses at the gene ends were 7 bases for V and 4 bases for J; bases not matched to a gene: 5. This chain's CDR3 is CASKGTGGAYNEQFF. The CDR3 nucleotides read TGTGCCAGCAAAGGGACAGGGGGCGCATACAATGAGCAGTTCTTC.

The chain carries TRBV18 and TRBJ2-7, with 7 bases aligning to TRBD2. Germline V gene sequence: CDR1 KGHSH, CDR2 LQKENI. Unmatched junction bases numbered 6, after V lost 4 bases and J lost 0 bases. The length of the CDR3 is 15 residues. DNA of the CDR3: TGTGCCAGCTCACGCGGGACTACCCTCTCCTACGAGCAGTACTTC. The encoded protein is CASSRGTTLSYEQYF. The variable domain in full, with the rest retrieved from reference TRBV18 and TRBJ2-7, is NAGVMQNPRHLVRRRGQEARLRCSPMKGHSHVYWYRQLPEEGLKFMVYLQKENIIDESGMPKERFSAEFPKEGPSILRIQQVVRGDSAAYFCASSRGTTLSYEQYFGPGTRLTVT.

This clone occurred a few times. V and J are TRBV28 and TRBJ2-7; TRBD1 is a possible D gene (5 bases). Germline CDR1 is MDHEN and CDR2 is SYDVKM. The V gene lost 4 bases and the J gene lost 5 bases, with 18 bases spanning the gap. The CDR3 runs to 15 residues. The CDR3 DNA is TGTGCCAGCAGTTCCAGGGTGGCAATACTACACGAGCAGTACTTC. Translating gives CASSSRVAILHEQYF. Looking up the rest from reference TRBV28 and TRBJ2-7 gives the full variable domain: DVKVTQSSRYLVKRTGEKVFLECVQDMDHENMFWYRQDPGLGLRLIYFSYDVKMKEKGDIPEGYSVSREKKERFSLILESASTNQTSMYLCASSSRVAILHEQYFGPGTRLTVT.

This rearrangement joins TRBV6-5 to TRBJ1-5; D is possibly TRBD1 (5 bases). Trimming removed 0 bases at V and 11 bases at J, with 14 bases between. CDR3 length: 14 residues. The germline gives CDR1 MNHEY, CDR2 SVGAGI. CDR3 in amino acids: CASSYSRGGTAQHF. The CDR3 bases are TGTGCCAGCAGTTACTCAAGGGGAGGTACAGCCCAGCATTTT.

J is TRBJ1-2 and V is TRBV6-6; D remains ambiguous. V lost 6 bases and J 7 bases, leaving 18 bases between the germline ends. Germline CDR1 reads MNHNY; CDR2 reads SVGAGI (reference sequence). The CDR3 contains 14 residues. Written as DNA, the CDR3 is TGTGCCAGCAGGCAACCGGCGAGTGGGCTTGGCTACACCTTC. It is translated as CASRQPASGLGYTF.

This chain joins TRBV30 and TRBJ1-2; 8 nucleotides line up with TRBD1. There are 14 residues in the CDR3. V lost 4 bases and J lost 6; bases outside the gene matches: 10. The V gene's germline CDR1 is GTSNPN and CDR2 SVGIG (reference sequence). The CDR3 sequence: CAWTSWTGRNGYTF. The DNA for the CDR3 is TGTGCCTGGACATCCTGGACAGGGCGAAATGGCTACACCTTC.

J is TRBJ2-5 and V is TRBV5-4; D unclear. The germline V and J ends were trimmed by 4 bases and 5 bases, with 15 bases remaining between them. Germline CDR1 and CDR2: SGHNT and YYREEE (reference sequence). There are 14 residues in the CDR3. The DNA of the CDR3 is TGTGCCAGCAGCCCGCGACCAGTCGGGGAGACCCAGTACTTC. Encoded protein: CASSPRPVGETQYF.

This chain connects TRBV30 to TRBJ1-2; weak D call: TRBD1 (6 bases). The V end was cut by 4 bases, the J end by 3 bases, with 15 bases between. Germline loops: CDR1 GTSNPN, CDR2 SVGIG (reference sequence). The CDR3 is made up of 14 amino acids. The DNA for the CDR3 is TGTGCCTGGAAGGGACACGCGGGGGACTATGGCTACACCTTC. Amino acids: CAWKGHAGDYGYTF.

There are a few counts of this clone. This rearrangement joins TRBV5-1 to TRBJ2-5; 7 positions match TRBD1. This CDR3 has 15 residues. V lost 3 bases to trimming and J lost 9 bases; unmatched junction nucleotides: 14. From germline, CDR1 is SGHRS and CDR2 YFSETQ. The CDR3 DNA is TGCGCCAGCAGCTCCCGGGACAGTCCTTCTGGGGCCCAGTACTTC. Translating gives CASSSRDSPSGAQYF.

The rearrangement joins TRBV5-1 to TRBJ1-2; 10 nucleotides match TRBD1. Germline lookup yields CDR1 SGHRS and CDR2 YFSETQ. The V and J ends lost 4 bases and 7 bases, in that order; junction bases with no gene match: 7. The CDR3 runs to 14 residues. This CDR3 reads CASSPIGTGVGYTF. The CDR3 bases are TGCGCCAGCAGCCCGATTGGGACAGGGGTTGGCTACACCTTC.

This clone was seen only a few times. This chain connects TRBV5-1 to TRBJ2-2, with TRBD1 identical over 7 bases. The CDR3 sequence is 15 residues long. Trimming removed 5 bases from V and 4 bases from J; junction bases left unmatched: 8. Germline lookup yields CDR1 SGHRS and CDR2 YFSETQ. The CDR3, as DNA: TGCGCCAGCAGTCCTCCCTACAGGGGCACCGGGGAGCTGTTTTTT. Its protein product is CASSPPYRGTGELFF.

In its sample, this clone was seen once. The rearrangement links TRBV21-1 to TRBJ1-1. TRBV21-1 is termed a pseudogene. The CDR3 is made up of 14 amino acids. CDR3 region: CASSTREGAKVAFF. In DNA, the CDR3 is TGTGCCAGCAGCACCCGGGAGGGGGCGAAAGTGGCTTTCTTT.

This clone has just a few counts. V usage is TRBV30 and J usage is TRBJ1-2, with no clear D. The V end lost 0 bases, the J end lost 7 bases, and 9 bases lay between the germline ends. CDR3 size: 12 residues. Germline loops: CDR1 GTSNPN, CDR2 SVGIG (reference sequence). Written as DNA, the CDR3 is TGTGCCTGGAGTGTCAACAGAGTTGGCTACACCTTC. Translation: CAWSVNRVGYTF. The full variable domain, with the rest looked up from reference TRBV30 and TRBJ1-2, is SQTIHQWPATLVQPVGSPLSLECTVEGTSNPNLYWYRQAAGRGLQLLFYSVGIGQISSEVPQNLSASRPQDRQFILSSKKLLLSDSGFYLCAWSVNRVGYTFGSGTRLTVV.

This clone was counted at least ten times. The chain joins TRBV30 to TRBJ2-6; D is unclear. The CDR3 covers 13 residues. V was cut by 2 bases and J by 3 bases, with 5 bases left in between. Germline V gene sequence: CDR1 GTSNPN, CDR2 SVGIG (reference sequence). Written as DNA, the CDR3 is TGTGCCTGGAGTCTAGTTGGGGCCAACGTCCTGACTTTC. Its protein is CAWSLVGANVLTF. Combining the CDR3 with reference TRBV30 and TRBJ2-6 gives the whole variable domain SQTIHQWPATLVQPVGSPLSLECTVEGTSNPNLYWYRQAAGRGLQLLFYSVGIGQISSEVPQNLSASRPQDRQFILSSKKLLLSDSGFYLCAWSLVGANVLTFGAGSRLTVL.

This clone has only a few counts. This chain joins TRBV5-1 and TRBJ2-7; 8 nucleotides line up with TRBD2. The CDR3 loop spans 14 amino acids. Trimming took 2 bases from V and 1 from J; bases not matched to a gene: 2. The V gene's germline CDR1 is SGHRS and CDR2 YFSETQ. The CDR3 loop reads CASSFREGSYEQYF. As DNA, the CDR3 is TGCGCCAGCAGCTTTCGGGAGGGATCCTACGAGCAGTACTTC.

The chain combines TRBV18 with TRBJ1-4; D gene ambiguous. This CDR3 has 16 residues. V lost 3 bases and J 0 bases, leaving 11 bases between the germline ends. Per germline, CDR1 KGHSH and CDR2 LQKENI. The CDR3 here is CASSPIGGATNEKLFF. The CDR3 nucleotides read TGTGCCAGCTCACCCATTGGCGGTGCAACTAATGAAAAACTGTTTTTT.

This clone was counted a few times. This chain links TRBV9 with TRBJ1-5, with 7 bases aligning to TRBD1. From germline, CDR1 is SGDLS and CDR2 YYNGEE. CDR3 size: 15 residues. Trimming cost V 6 bases and J 1 base; bases outside gene matches: 7. The CDR3 loop is CASNIGGQSNQPQHF. CDR3 nucleotide sequence: TGTGCCAGCAACATCGGGGGACAGAGCAATCAGCCCCAGCATTTT.